This T cell receptor beta chain was recovered during a study of blood T cells in healthy people across ages. Germline V lookup: CDR1 MDHEN, CDR2 SYDVKM. CDR3 length equals 16 residues. V shed 4 bases, J shed 3 bases, and the junction held 9 bases outside the gene matches. A second PCR, run for 7 to 11 cycles, used a sample-barcoded 5' primer plus a J-beta primer mix. TCRdb reprocessed the 5' RACE reads via MiXCR and lists one record per CDR3 protein. This sample has just over 800,000 distinct CDR3 sequences, with 62% found just once. Sequenced: blood. The chain combines TRBV28 with TRBJ2-7; 10 bases agree with TRBD2. The receptor was isolated from a man younger than 45 in good health. CDR3 coding DNA: TGTGCCAGCAGTTCCTCCCTAGCGGGGGCCCACTACGAGCAGTACTTC. Translating it yields CASSSSLAGAHYEQYF.